This is a list of T cell receptor beta chains from one sample in a study of T cell repertoires in cytomegalovirus infection. TCRdb re-called the reads through MiXCR, storing one row per CDR3 protein. The sample lists approximately 70,000 distinct CDR3 sequences; approximately 24% were seen once. Which antigens these TCRs recognize remains unknown. Sequences were obtained from PBMCs, sequenced either directly or after in vitro stimulation (not recorded which). These receptors were collected from a human donor in good health (CMV status not recorded). Some clones in this sample may be carry-over from other donors' samples. Both conserved end residues are part of each CDR3.

V	J	CDR3
TRBV29-1	TRBJ2-3	CSVEDETRASTDTQYF
TRBV4-1	TRBJ2-5	CASSRGTSGIGGEETQYF
TRBV24-1	TRBJ1-1	CATSDLGTEAFF
TRBV10-2	TRBJ2-1	CASSAPGANEQFF
TRBV6-8	TRBJ2-7	CASSPGQLGEQYF
TRBV6-2/TRBV6-3	TRBJ2-3	CASTATTDTQYF
TRBV7-2	TRBJ2-3	CASSPRLAGVSTDTQYF
TRBV20-1	TRBJ2-7	CSGQREFEQYF
TRBV18	TRBJ2-3	CASSKGDRRRDTDTQYF
TRBV15	TRBJ1-3	CATSSGSGSGNTIYF
TRBV11-2	TRBJ2-1	CASSLSGGRGGNEQFF
TRBV12-3/TRBV12-4	TRBJ2-1	CASSFLSREQFF
TRBV6-5	TRBJ1-6	CASSSPPGSGDSPLHF
TRBV7-9	TRBJ1-2	CASSASDYGYTF
TRBV4-2	TRBJ2-1	CASSRLASGSLDEQFF
TRBV27	TRBJ1-5	CASSFTGSLQPQHF
TRBV6-1	TRBJ1-1	CASNLRDLNTEAFF
TRBV7-2	TRBJ2-6	CASSRQTGANVLTF
TRBV19	TRBJ1-5	CASSIMTVSNQPQHF
TRBV30	TRBJ1-1	CAWNFGVNTEAFF
TRBV7-9	TRBJ2-7	CASSPGAESPYEQYF
TRBV28	TRBJ2-1	CASSSPGQGDDEQFF
TRBV6-5	TRBJ2-5	CASSSLLSSEYQETQYF
TRBV7-2	TRBJ2-7	CASSLGGLAGEQYF
TRBV29-1	TRBJ2-1	CSVERSRGSSGEQFF
TRBV28	TRBJ1-2	CASSLEDARGYGYTF
TRBV7-2	TRBJ2-1	CASSFQIPNEQFF
TRBV7-8	TRBJ1-5	CASSLARHLSNQPQHF
TRBV20-1	TRBJ2-1	CSARPSGRAYNEQFF
TRBV3-1	TRBJ1-5	CASSQEGTGNQPQHF
TRBV24-1	TRBJ1-1	CATQGHGPNTEAFF
TRBV12-3/TRBV12-4	TRBJ2-1	CASSLRLNNEQFF
TRBV28	TRBJ2-6	CASSLEVRVSGANVLTF
TRBV6-4	TRBJ2-6	CASSDSGANVLTF
TRBV7-8	TRBJ1-1	CASSSLPPGQGGTEAFF
TRBV12-3/TRBV12-4	TRBJ2-2	CASTDLTSGRTGELFF
TRBV2	TRBJ2-5	CASRRGQRETQYF
TRBV10-2	TRBJ1-5	CASSLYLNQPQHF
TRBV12-3/TRBV12-4	TRBJ1-1	CASSFRSGRTEAFF
TRBV6-5	TRBJ1-1	CASSYSARGAMNTEAFF
TRBV7-2	TRBJ1-2	CASSLAQGGDGYTF
TRBV19	TRBJ2-3	CASSRGAGTDTQYF
TRBV19	TRBJ2-1	CASSPLAGGPTYNEQFF
TRBV28	TRBJ2-3	CASSSARTVTDTQYF
TRBV5-4	TRBJ1-2	CASSIGQSSLLLF
TRBV7-2	TRBJ1-2	CASSAPGTGVGYTF
TRBV20-1	TRBJ2-3	CSAPRTGTTDTQYF
TRBV24-1	TRBJ2-2	CATSDPLSGSGRDGELFF
TRBV11-2	TRBJ1-1	CASSLGLGTEAFF
TRBV24-1	TRBJ1-2	CATSDLSGNYGYTF
TRBV4-1	TRBJ2-1	CASSQDFANEQFF
TRBV18	TRBJ1-2	CASSPVGGDDYGYTF
TRBV7-2	TRBJ2-5	CASSLAPGTGYRQTQYF
TRBV7-8	TRBJ2-5	CASSPIGGIQETQYF
TRBV28	TRBJ2-6	CASSLVARTGLTRWSNVLTF
TRBV6-2/TRBV6-3	TRBJ2-1	CASWTSGRNEQFF
TRBV13	TRBJ2-5	CASSFWQGGGETQYF
TRBV10-3	TRBJ2-3	CAISESGGGAEPRADTQYF
TRBV12-3/TRBV12-4	TRBJ1-6	CASSRGQGDSPLHF